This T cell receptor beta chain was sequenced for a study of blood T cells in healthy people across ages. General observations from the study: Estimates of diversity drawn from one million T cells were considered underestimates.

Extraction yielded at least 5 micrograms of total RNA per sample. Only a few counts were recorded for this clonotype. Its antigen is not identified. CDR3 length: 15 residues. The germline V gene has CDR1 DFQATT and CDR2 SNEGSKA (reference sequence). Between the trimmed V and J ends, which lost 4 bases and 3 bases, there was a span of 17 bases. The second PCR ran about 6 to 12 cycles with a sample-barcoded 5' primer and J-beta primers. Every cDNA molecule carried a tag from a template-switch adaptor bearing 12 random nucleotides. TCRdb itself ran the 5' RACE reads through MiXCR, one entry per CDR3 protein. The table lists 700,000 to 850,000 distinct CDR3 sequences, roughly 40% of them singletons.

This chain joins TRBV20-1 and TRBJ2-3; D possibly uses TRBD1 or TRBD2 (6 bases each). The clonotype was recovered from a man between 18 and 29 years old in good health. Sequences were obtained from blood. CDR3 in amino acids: CSAKVLGGLTDTQYF. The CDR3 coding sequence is TGCAGTGCTAAGGTCCTAGGGGGGTTAACAGATACGCAGTATTTT.